This T cell receptor (beta chain) stems from a study of technical replicates of blood from a few donors. The CDR3 loop spans 14 amino acids. Trimming cost V 9 bases and J 2 bases, with 15 bases left between them. Germline V gives CDR1 SNHLY, CDR2 FYNNEI. TCRdb keeps only in-frame clones here, not all; method: immunoSEQ multiplex PCR. The sample carries 45,000 to 60,000 clones, roughly 91% recorded once. This clone is a singleton in its sample. This clonotype originated in a human donor in good health. Some clones in this sample may be carry-over from other donors' samples. Sequencing was performed on PBMCs. The rearrangement joins TRBV2 to TRBJ2-3; possible D gene TRBD1, 6 bases. This CDR3 is CASHKGESTDTQYF. CDR3 DNA: TGTGCCAGTCATAAGGGGGAGTCCACAGATACGCAGTATTTT.